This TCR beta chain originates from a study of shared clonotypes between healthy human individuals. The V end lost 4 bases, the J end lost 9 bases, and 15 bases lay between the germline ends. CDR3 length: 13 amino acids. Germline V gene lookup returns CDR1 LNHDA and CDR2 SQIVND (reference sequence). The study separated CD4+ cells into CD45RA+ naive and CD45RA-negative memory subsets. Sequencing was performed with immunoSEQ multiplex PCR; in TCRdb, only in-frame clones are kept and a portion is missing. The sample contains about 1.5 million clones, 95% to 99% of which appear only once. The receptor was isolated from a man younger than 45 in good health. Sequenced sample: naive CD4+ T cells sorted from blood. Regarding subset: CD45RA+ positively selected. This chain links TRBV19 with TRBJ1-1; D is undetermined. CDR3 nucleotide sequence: TGTGCCAGTAGTACCCCGGACCGCCCGAAAGCTTTCTTT. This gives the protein CASSTPDRPKAFF.